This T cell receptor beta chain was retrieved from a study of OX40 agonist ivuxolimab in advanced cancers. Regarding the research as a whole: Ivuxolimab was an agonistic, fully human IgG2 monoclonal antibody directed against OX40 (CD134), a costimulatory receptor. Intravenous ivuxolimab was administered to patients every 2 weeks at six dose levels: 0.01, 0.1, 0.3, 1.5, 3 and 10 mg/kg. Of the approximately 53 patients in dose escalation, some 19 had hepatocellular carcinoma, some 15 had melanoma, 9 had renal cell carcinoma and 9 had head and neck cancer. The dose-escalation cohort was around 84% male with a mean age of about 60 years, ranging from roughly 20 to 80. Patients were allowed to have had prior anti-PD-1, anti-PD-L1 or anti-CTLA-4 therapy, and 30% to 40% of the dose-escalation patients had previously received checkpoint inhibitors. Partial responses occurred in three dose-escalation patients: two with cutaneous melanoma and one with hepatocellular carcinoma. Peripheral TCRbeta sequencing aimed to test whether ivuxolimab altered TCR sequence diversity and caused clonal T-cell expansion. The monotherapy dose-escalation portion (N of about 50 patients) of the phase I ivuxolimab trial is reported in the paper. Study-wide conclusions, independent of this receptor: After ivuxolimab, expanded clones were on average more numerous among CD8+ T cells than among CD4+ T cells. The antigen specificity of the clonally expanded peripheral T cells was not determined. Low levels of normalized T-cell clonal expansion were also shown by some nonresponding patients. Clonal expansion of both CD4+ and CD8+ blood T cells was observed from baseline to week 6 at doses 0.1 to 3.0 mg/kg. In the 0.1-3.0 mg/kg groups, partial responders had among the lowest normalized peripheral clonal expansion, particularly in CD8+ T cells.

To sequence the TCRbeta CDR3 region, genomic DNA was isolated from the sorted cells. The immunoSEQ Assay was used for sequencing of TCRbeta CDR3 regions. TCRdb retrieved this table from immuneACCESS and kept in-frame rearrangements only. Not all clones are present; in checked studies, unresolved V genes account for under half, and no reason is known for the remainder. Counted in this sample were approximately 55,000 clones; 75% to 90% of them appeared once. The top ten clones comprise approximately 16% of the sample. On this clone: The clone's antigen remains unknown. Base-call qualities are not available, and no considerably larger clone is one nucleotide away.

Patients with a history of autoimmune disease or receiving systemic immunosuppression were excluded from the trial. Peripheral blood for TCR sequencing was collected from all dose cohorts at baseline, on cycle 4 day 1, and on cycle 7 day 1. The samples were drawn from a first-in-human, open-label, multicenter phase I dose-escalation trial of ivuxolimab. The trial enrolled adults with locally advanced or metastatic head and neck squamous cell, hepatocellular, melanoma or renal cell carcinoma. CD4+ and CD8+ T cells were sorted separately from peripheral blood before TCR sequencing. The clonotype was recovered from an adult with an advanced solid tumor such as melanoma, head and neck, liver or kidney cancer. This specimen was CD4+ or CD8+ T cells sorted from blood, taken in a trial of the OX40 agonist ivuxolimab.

The CDR3 loop reads CASSLSGTTLYNEQFF. The bases read TGTGCCAGCAGTTTATCGGGGACTACCCTCTACAATGAGCAGTTCTTC. The rearrangement joined TRBV27 to TRBJ2-1, and 7 junctional nucleotides match TRBD2. The germline V gene (reference sequence) gives CDR1 as MNHEY and CDR2 as SMNVEV. Inclusive of the bounding cysteine and phenylalanine, the CDR3 is 16 residues long. Of the read, only the CDR3 DNA is kept; its 48 bases are in frame from base 1. The germline V end is reduced by 0 bases and the J end by 3 bases; junction bases left unmatched: 5.